This T cell receptor (beta chain) is from a study of T-cell reconstitution after alpha-beta-depleted transplantation in children. Per germline, CDR1 SGHTA and CDR2 FQGTGA. The V end lost 4 bases, the J end lost 5 bases, and 17 bases lay between the germline ends. The CDR3 spans 15 residues. Preparing the TCRbeta library involved the use of unique molecular identifiers. TCRdb re-called the PCR reads through MiXCR, storing one row per CDR3 protein. The repertoire includes about half a million distinct CDR3 sequences, roughly an eighth of them detected once, and over 5.5% sits in the top ten. The V call is TRBV7-3, the J call TRBJ2-5; TRBD2 is a possible D gene (6 bases). The TCR comes from a human donor who donated a stem cell graft to a child with combined immunodeficiency. The sequenced sample was PBMCs from the stem cell graft donor, obtained from the stem cell graft. CDR3 loop: CASSSDPGVWETQYF. The CDR3 DNA sequence: TGTGCCAGCAGCTCCGACCCGGGAGTTTGGGAGACCCAGTACTTC.